What follows is one TCR beta chain and its context. Its specificity is not known. The authors sequenced patients whose flow cytometry had shown CD8+CD57+ cell expansion. Germline assignment: CDR1 SGHTA and CDR2 FQGNSA. Trimming took off 5 bases at V and 2 bases at J, with 13 bases between the two ends. CDR3 size: 15 residues. The use of genomic DNA as template underpinned the TCR beta VDJ and CDR3 profiling. Using its own MiXCR run on the reads, TCRdb lists one record per CDR3 protein. The sample records approximately 170,000 distinct CDR3 sequences, roughly 45% being singletons. These data belong to a study of CD8+CD57+ T cells in acquired aplastic anemia. Study-level background: The average for DNA from sorted CD4+ and CD8+ cells was 3.2 ug.

Study results and limitations: A set of approximately 30 CD8+ CDR3 sequences was shared between patients and controls, and these sequences appeared highly expressed in patients. No significant patient-versus-control difference appeared in CD8+ Simpson's diversity.

This clonotype was obtained from a human donor with aplastic anemia. V usage is TRBV7-2 and J usage is TRBJ2-4, with D unclear. The material sequenced was sorted CD4+, CD8+, or CD8+CD57+ T cells (not recorded which) from PBMCs. CDR3 region: CASSHSVGSKNIQYF. CDR3 coding DNA: TGTGCCAGCAGCCATTCCGTCGGGTCCAAAAACATTCAGTACTTC. The complete variable domain, with remaining parts taken from reference TRBV7-2 and TRBJ2-4, reads GAGVSQSPSNKVTEKGKDVELRCDPISGHTALYWYRQSLGQGLEFLIYFQGNSAPDKSGLPSDRFSAERTGGSVSTLTIQRTQQEDSAVYLCASSHSVGSKNIQYFGAGTRLSVL.